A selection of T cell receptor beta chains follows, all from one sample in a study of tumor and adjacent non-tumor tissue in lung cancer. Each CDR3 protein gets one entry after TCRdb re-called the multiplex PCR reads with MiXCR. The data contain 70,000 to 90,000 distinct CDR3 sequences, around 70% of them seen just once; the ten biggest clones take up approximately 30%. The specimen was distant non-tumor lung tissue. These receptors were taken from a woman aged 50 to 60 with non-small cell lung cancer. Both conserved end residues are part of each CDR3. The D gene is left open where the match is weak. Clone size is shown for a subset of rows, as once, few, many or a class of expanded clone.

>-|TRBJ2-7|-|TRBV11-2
TGTGCCAGCAGCTGGAAAGCCGGGACGGTTAACTCCTACGAGCACTACTTC
CASSWKAGTVNSYEHYF
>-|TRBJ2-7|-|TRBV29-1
TGCGGCGTTGAAGGGACAACTGACAATGAGCAGTACTTC
CGVEGTTDNEQYF
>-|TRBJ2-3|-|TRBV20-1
TGCGGTGCTACAGGAACAGATACGCAGTATTTT
CGATGTDTQYF
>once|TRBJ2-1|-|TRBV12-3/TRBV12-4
TGTGCCAGCATGGTGGCAGGGTATAATGAGCACTTCTTC
CASMVAGYNEHFF
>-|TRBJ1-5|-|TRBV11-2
TGTGACAGCAGCTATATCGACCGGGGGCCCCAGCATTTT
CDSSYIDRGPQHF
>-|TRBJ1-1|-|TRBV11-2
TGTGCCAGCAGCGGACTGGGGGCGAAGAGCACAGAAGCTTTCTTT
CASSGLGAKSTEAFF
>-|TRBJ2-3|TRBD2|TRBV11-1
TGCGCCAGCAGCTTAGCGGCTCAGGGCGGGAGGGCCACAGATACGCAGTATTTT
CASSLAAQGGRATDTQYF
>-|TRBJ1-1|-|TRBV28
TGTGCCAACAGTTTTTGGGAGTTTTACACTGAAGCTTTCTTT
CANSFWEFYTEAFF
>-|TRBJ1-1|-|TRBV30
TGTGCCTGGAGTCGTTCAAGATTCACCGGGAACATCAACACTGAAGCTTTCTTT
CAWSRSRFTGNINTEAFF
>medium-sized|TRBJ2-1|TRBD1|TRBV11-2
TGTGCCAGCAGCTCAGGACAGGGCAATGAGCAGTTCTTC
CASSSGQGNEQFF
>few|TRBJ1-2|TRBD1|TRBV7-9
TGTGCCAGCAGCGAGGGACAGGGAGATGGCTACACCTTC
CASSEGQGDGYTF
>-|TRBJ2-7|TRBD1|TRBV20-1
TGCAGTGATAGAGATAGGGCAGGGGGCTGGTACGAGCAGTACTTC
CSDRDRAGGWYEQYF
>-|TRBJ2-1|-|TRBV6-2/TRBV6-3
TGTGTCAGCAGTTACTCTAGGGGTTACAATGAGCAGTTCTTC
CVSSYSRGYNEQFF
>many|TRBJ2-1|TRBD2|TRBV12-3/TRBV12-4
TGTGCCAGCAGTTCCTACGGGACTAGCGCTGACAATGAGCAGTTCTTC
CASSSYGTSADNEQFF
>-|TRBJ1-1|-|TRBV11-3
TGTGCCAGCAACTTATGGAAGGACACTGAATCTTTCTTT
CASNLWKDTESFF
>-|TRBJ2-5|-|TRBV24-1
TGTGCCACCAGTGAGGGCATGGAGACCCAGTACTTC
CATSEGMETQYF
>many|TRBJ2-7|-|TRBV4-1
TGCGCCAGCAGCCAAGAAGTGATTGGAAAGGGCGAGCAGTACTTC
CASSQEVIGKGEQYF
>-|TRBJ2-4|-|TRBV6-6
TGTGTCAGCAGTTACTCAGTCGGAGTCTCAGCGGATCTAGCCAAAAACATTCAGTACTTC
CVSSYSVGVSADLAKNIQYF
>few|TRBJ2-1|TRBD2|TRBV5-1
TGCGCCAGCAGCTTGTGGGGTCTAGCGGTGATAGACAATGAGCAGTTCTTC
CASSLWGLAVIDNEQFF
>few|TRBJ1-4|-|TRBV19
TGTGCCAGTAGTGGAGGACAATTTAATGAAAAACTGTTTTTT
CASSGGQFNEKLFF
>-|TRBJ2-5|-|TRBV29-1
TGCAGCCTTGTGGTCAATAGCGTGAGGGCTGTGGAGACCCAGTACTTC
CSLVVNSVRAVETQYF
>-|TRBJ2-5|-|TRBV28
TGTGCCACCAGTTTAGGGGTCCCAGAGACCCAGCACTTC
CATSLGVPETQHF
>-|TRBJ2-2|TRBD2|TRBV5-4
TGTGCCAGCAGCTCGGGGACTAGCGTGAGGAGGGGGCAACTGTTTTTT
CASSSGTSVRRGQLFF
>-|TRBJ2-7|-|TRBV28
TGTGCCAGCAGCACTGCGGAATGGGGCCCTTACGAGCAATACTTC
CASSTAEWGPYEQYF
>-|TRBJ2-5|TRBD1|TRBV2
TGTAGCAGCAGAGAAGAGGGGGCGCGTAAAGAGACCCAGTACTTC
CSSREEGARKETQYF
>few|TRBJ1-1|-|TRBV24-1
TGTGCCATCAGTGATGCCACTGAAGCTTTCTTT
CAISDATEAFF
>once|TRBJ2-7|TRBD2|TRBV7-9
TGTGCCAGCAACTTAGCGGGAGGGCCCAACGAGCAGTACTTC
CASNLAGGPNEQYF
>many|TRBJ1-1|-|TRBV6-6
TGTGCCAGCAGTTCCGGCCTTAACACTGAAGCTTTCTTT
CASSSGLNTEAFF
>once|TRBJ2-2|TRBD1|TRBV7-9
TGTGCCTGCAGCAGAGGGACAGACACCGGGGAGCTGTTTTTT
CACSRGTDTGELFF
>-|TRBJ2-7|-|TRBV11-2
TGTGTCAGCAGCTTAGAGGTGGGAGGCGAGCAGAGCTTC
CVSSLEVGGEQSF
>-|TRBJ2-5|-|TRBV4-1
TGCGCCAGCAGTCTAGCCAAGAGGAACGGCCAAGAGACCCGGTACTTC
CASSLAKRNGQETRYF
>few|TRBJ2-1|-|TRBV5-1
TGCGCCAGCAGCTTGGGAAGGCAGGGGACCTACAATGAGCAGTTCTTC
CASSLGRQGTYNEQFF
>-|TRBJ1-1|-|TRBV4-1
TGCGCCAGCAGCCAAGATCTCTACAGTGGAAACACTGAGGCTTTCTTT
CASSQDLYSGNTEAFF
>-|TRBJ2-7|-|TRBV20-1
TGCAGTGCTATAGACCACTCCTTTGCAGCGGGCCCCTCCTACGAGCAGTACTTC
CSAIDHSFAAGPSYEQYF
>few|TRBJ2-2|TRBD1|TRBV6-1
TGTGCCAGCAGTGATCTCACCGGGACAGGGGTCCTCCTTCAGACCGGGGAGCTGTCTTTT
CASSDLTGTGVLLQTGELSF
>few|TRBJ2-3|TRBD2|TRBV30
TGTGCCTGGAGGCCCCGGGGGGGGGTGGTTGTAGATACGCAGTATTTT
CAWRPRGGVVVDTQYF
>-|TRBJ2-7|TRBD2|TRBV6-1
TGTGCCAGCAGGAGGGCTAGCGGGAGGACGTACGGGCAGTACTTC
CASRRASGRTYGQYF
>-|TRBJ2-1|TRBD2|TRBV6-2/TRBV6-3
TGTGCCAGCAGTTCCGGGAGGAGGAGGCGCAATGAGCAGTTCTTC
CASSSGRRRRNEQFF
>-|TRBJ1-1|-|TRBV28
TGTGCCAGCAGACTTAACACTGAAGCTTTCTTT
CASRLNTEAFF
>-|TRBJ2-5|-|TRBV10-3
TGTGCCATCTGTGAGTCCCCCCCCAGTAGCGCGAGAGTTCAAGAGACCCAGTACTTC
CAICESPPSSARVQETQYF
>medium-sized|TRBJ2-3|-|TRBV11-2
TGTGCCAGCAGCTTAGGTGGGGCAGATACGCAGTATTTT
CASSLGGADTQYF
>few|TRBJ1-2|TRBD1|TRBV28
TGTGCCAGCAGTCCGGCGGGACAGGGTTATGGCTACACCTTC
CASSPAGQGYGYTF
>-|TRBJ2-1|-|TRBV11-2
TGTGCCAGCACCTTCCTAGCCCAATATAATGGGCAGTTCTTC
CASTFLAQYNGQFF
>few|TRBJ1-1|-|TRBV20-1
TGCAGTGCTATTCAGGGTGGGGACACTGAAGTTTTCTTT
CSAIQGGDTEVFF
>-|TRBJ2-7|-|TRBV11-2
TGTGCCAACAGCTCTACCTACGAACAGTACTTC
CANSSTYEQYF
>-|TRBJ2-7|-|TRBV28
TGTGCCAGCAGTTTTCCTAGCAGGAGCTACGAGCAGTACTTC
CASSFPSRSYEQYF
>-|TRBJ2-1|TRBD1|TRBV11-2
TGTGCCAGCAGCGCAGGACAGGGCAATGAGCAGCTCTTC
CASSAGQGNEQLF
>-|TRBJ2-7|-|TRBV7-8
TGTGCCAGCAGCTTTTTCCAGGGTCGGCGCGAGCAGTACTTC
CASSFFQGRREQYF
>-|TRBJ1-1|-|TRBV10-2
TGCGCCAGCAGTATCAGGGACCTAACTGAAGCTTTCTTT
CASSIRDLTEAFF
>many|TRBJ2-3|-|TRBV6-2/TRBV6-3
TGTGCCAGCAGAGCCGGGTTTCCAGATACGCAGTATTTT
CASRAGFPDTQYF
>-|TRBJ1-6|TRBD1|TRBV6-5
TGTGTCAGCAGACAACAGGGGCTGGGATCACCCCTCCACTTT
CVSRQQGLGSPLHF
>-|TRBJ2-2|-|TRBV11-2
TGTGCCAGCAGCCTTAGGGGTAGCAGAATTTACACCGGGGAGCTGTTTTTT
CASSLRGSRIYTGELFF